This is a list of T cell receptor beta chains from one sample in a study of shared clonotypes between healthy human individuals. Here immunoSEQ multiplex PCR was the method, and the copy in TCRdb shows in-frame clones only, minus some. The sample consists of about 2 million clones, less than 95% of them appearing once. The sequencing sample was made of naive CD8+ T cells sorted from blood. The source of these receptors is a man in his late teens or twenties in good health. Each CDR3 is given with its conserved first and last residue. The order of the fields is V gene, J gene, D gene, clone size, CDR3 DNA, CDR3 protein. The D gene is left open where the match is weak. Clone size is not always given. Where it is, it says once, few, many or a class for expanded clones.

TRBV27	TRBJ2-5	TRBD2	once	TGTGCCAGCAGTCTCACCGGACTAGCGGGAACAGAGACCCAGTACTTC	CASSLTGLAGTETQYF
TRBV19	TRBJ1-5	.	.	TGTGCCACCGTACCGGGCATAGATCTTGATAGCAATCAGCCCCAGCATTTT	CATVPGIDLDSNQPQHF
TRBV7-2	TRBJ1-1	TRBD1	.	TGTGCCAGCAGCTTCGGGACAGGGATCGGTGAAGCTTTCTTT	CASSFGTGIGEAFF
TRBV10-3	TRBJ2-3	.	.	TGTGCCATCAGTGATGGGGTGGCCCGCACAGATACGCAGTATTTT	CAISDGVARTDTQYF
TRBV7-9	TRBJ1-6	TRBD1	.	TGTGCCAGCAGTTCGGCCGGGACAGGGTACTCACCCCTCCACTTT	CASSSAGTGYSPLHF
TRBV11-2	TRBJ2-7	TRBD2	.	TGTGCCAGCAGCTCCCTAGCGGGAGAGATCTACGAGCAGTACTTC	CASSSLAGEIYEQYF
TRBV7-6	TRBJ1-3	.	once	TGTGCCAGCAGCTTAGATAGTTCTACTGGAAACACCATATATTTT	CASSLDSSTGNTIYF
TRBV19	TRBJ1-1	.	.	TGTGCCAGTAGTGGTTTCACTGAAGCTTTCTTT	CASSGFTEAFF
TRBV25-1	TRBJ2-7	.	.	TGTGCCAGCAGTCAAGGGGTAGGAATGTACGAGCAGTACTTC	CASSQGVGMYEQYF
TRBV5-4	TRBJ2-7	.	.	TGTGCCAGCAGCTTGGGGGATCGGGAGCAGTACTTC	CASSLGDREQYF
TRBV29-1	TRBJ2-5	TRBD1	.	TGCAGCGTTAGGACAGGGGAGCAAGAGACCCAGTACTTC	CSVRTGEQETQYF
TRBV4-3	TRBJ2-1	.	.	TGCGCCAGCAGCCAAGAAACCCCCCCAGCGGAATCCTACAATGAGCAGTTCTTC	CASSQETPPAESYNEQFF
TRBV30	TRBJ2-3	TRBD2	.	TGTGCCTGGAGTACTAGCGGAGGCACAGATACGCAGTATTTT	CAWSTSGGTDTQYF
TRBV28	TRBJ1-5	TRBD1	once	TGTGCCAGCAGTTTATTCAATACAGGGGGCCTGGGCGGCAATCAGCCCCAGCATTTT	CASSLFNTGGLGGNQPQHF
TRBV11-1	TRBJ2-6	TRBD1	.	TGTGCCAGCAGCCAAGGACAGGGGGAGATATCTGGGGCCAACGTCCTGACTTTC	CASSQGQGEISGANVLTF
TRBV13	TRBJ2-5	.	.	TGTGCCAGCAGCTTAGGCCCTGTTTACGGGTCTGTAAAAGAGACCCAGTACTTC	CASSLGPVYGSVKETQYF
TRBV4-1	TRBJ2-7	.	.	TGCGCCAGCAGCCAAGAGGTGGGCGGGGTTTCCTACGAGCAGTACTTC	CASSQEVGGVSYEQYF
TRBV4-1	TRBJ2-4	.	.	TGCGCCAGCGCATCGATTCAGGGGGCCAAAAACATTCAGTACTTC	CASASIQGAKNIQYF
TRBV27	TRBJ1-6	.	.	TGTGCCAGCAGTTTATTTGGGCAGGGATATCTTACCCTCCACTTT	CASSLFGQGYLTLHF
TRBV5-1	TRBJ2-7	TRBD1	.	TGCGCCAGCAGCTGGGACAGATCCTACGAGCAGTACTTC	CASSWDRSYEQYF
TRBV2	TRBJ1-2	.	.	TGTGCCAGTTTTTTTACACCTTTGGACGGCTACACCTTC	CASFFTPLDGYTF
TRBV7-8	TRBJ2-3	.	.	TGTGCCGTAAACCTCGGCGATGGTTCGGTTACGCAGTATTTT	CAVNLGDGSVTQYF
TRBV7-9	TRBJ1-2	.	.	TGTGCCAGCAGCTTAGATTTGACAGACAAAAACTATGGCTACACCTTC	CASSLDLTDKNYGYTF
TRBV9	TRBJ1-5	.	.	TGTGCCAGCAGCTTCGGGACCAGTCAGCCCCAGCATTTT	CASSFGTSQPQHF
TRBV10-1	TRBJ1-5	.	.	TGCGCCAGCAGTGAGTCTATACCCACTTCGGACAATGGCCAGCCCCAGCATTTT	CASSESIPTSDNGQPQHF
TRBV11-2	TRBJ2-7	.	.	TGTGCCAGCAGCTTAGAAGACTGGAGCTCCTACGAGCAGTACTTC	CASSLEDWSSYEQYF
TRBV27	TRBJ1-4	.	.	TGTGCCAGCAGTTTAGGCCCGGGTACTGGTAATGAAAAACTGTTTTTT	CASSLGPGTGNEKLFF
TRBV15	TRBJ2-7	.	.	TGTGCCACCAGCACCGGGACGGACGAGCGGTCCTACGAGCAGTACTTC	CATSTGTDERSYEQYF